This TCR beta chain was identified in a study of blood T cell repertoires in COVID-19. Study at large: Samples of COVID-19 (acute and convalescent) were obtained from the United States, Italy and Spain.

Cohort allocation depended upon clinical history that participants reported. In the original workflow: It was from reference gene primer amplification that nucleated cell counts were estimated. Produced via immunoSEQ multiplex PCR; TCRdb's table is partial and in-frame only. The V and J calls and the clone size are those of that table, but D and trimming were determined from the DNA. The profile shows about 280,000 clones, 90% of them singletons. Germline CDR1 KGHSH, CDR2 LQKENI. V lost 1 base, J lost 6 bases, and 17 bases lay in between. The CDR3 covers 16 residues. This TCR derives from a young woman with acute COVID-19. Material: PBMCs or T cells enriched from blood (not recorded which). This chain uses TRBV18 with TRBJ2-3, with D tentatively TRBD2 (5 bases). Written as DNA, the CDR3 is TGTGCCAGCTCACCACTCCAGGCATCGGGGTCGGATACGCAGTATTTT. It encodes CASSPLQASGSDTQYF.